This entry lists 4 T cell receptor beta chains sequenced from one sample in a study of OX40 agonist ivuxolimab in advanced cancers. TCRdb's table, derived via immunoSEQ multiplex PCR, lists solely in-frame clones and lacks some. The sample yields about 80,000 clones, 80% to 90% seen once. Material: CD4+ or CD8+ T cells sorted from blood, obtained in a trial of the OX40 agonist ivuxolimab. Receptor source: an adult with an advanced solid tumor such as melanoma, head and neck, liver or kidney cancer.

The chain carries TRBV7-2 and TRBJ1-3; 10 nucleotides agree with TRBD1. Germline V gives CDR1 SGHTA, CDR2 FQGNSA. The CDR3 consists of 16 residues. J gave up 3 bases and V 1 base, and 3 bases lay outside the gene matches. CDR3 nucleotide sequence: TGTGCCAGCAGCTTAGTGGGACAGGGGATTGGAAACACCATATATTTT. This sequence encodes CASSLVGQGIGNTIYF.

The chain has TRBV19 and TRBJ2-3; 10 nucleotides line up with TRBD2. The CDR3 length is 14 residues. Trimming cost V 6 bases and J 4 bases; bases outside gene matches: 4. Germline V gene data show CDR1 as LNHDA and CDR2 as SQIVND (reference sequence). The CDR3: CASRSGRAADTQYF. For the CDR3, the DNA is TGTGCCAGTAGGAGCGGGAGGGCAGCAGATACGCAGTATTTT.

The chain is built from TRBV27 and TRBJ2-3; 13 bases agree with TRBD2. J gave up 0 bases and V 2 bases, and 5 bases lay outside the gene matches. This CDR3 is 18 amino acids long. Germline V gene sequence: CDR1 MNHEY, CDR2 SMNVEV (reference sequence). The CDR3 loop reads CASSLRLAGGGSTDTQYF. The CDR3 region has the DNA TGTGCCAGCAGTTTAAGACTAGCGGGGGGTGGAAGCACAGATACGCAGTATTTT.

V usage is TRBV30 and J usage is TRBJ1-5, with 11 bases lining up with TRBD1. CDR1 is GTSNPN, CDR2 SVGIG, per germline (reference sequence). This CDR3 contains 18 residues. With 1 base clipped from V and 2 bases from J, the junction kept 10 bases outside the gene matches. The CDR3 nucleotides read TGTGCCTGGAGTGCCTGGACAGGGGGCTTTTCGGGCAATCAGCCCCAGCATTTT. This gives the protein CAWSAWTGGFSGNQPQHF.